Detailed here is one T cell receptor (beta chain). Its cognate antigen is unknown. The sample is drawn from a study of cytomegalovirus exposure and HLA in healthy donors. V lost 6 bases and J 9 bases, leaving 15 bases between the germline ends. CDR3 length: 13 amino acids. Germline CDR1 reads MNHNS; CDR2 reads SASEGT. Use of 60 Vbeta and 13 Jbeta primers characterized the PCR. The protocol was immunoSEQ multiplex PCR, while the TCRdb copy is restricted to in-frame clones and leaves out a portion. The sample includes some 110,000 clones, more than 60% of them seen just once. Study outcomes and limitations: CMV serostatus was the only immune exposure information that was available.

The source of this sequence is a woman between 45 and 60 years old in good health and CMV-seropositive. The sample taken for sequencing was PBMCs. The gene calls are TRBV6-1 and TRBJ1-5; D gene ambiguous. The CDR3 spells CASRTFPGGPQHF. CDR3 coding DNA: TGTGCCAGCAGGACATTCCCCGGAGGGCCCCAGCATTTT.